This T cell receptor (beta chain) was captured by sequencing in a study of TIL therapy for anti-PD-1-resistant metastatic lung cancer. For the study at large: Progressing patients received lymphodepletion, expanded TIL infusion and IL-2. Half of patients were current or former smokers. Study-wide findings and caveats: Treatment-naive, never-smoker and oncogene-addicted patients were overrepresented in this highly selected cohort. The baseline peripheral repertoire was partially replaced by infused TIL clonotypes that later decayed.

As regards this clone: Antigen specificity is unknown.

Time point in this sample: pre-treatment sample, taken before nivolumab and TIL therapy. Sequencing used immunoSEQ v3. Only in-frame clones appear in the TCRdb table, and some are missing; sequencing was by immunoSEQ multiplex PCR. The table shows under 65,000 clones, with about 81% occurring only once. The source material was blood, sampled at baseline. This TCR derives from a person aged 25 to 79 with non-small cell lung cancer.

The CDR3 sequence is CASSLPGGWVNQPQHF. The CDR3 bases are TGCGCCAGCAGTCTACCGGGAGGGTGGGTCAATCAGCCCCAGCATTTT. The J gene is TRBJ1-5, the V gene TRBV23-1; D is ambiguous. TRBV23-1 is labeled an ORF, and its function is uncertain. CDR3 size: 16 residues. The V end was cut by 4 bases, the J end by 3 bases, with 16 bases between.